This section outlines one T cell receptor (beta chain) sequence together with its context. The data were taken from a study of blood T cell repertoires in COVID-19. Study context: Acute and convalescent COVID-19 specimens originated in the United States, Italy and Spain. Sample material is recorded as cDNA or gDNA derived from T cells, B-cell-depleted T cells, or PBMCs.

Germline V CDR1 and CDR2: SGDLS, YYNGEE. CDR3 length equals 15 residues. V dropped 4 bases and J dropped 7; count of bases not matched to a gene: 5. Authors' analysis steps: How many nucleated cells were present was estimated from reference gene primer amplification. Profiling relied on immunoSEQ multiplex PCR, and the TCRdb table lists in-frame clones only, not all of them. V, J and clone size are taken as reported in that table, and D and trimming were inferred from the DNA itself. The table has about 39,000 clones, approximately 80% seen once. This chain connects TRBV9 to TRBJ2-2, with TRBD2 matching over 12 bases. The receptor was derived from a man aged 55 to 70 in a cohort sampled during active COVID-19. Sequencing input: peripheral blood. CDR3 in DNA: TGTGCCAGCAGCCCCCGACTAGCGGGGGTCGGGGAGCTGTTTTTT. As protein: CASSPRLAGVGELFF. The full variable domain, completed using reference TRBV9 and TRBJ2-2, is DSGVTQTPKHLITATGQRVTLRCSPRSGDLSVYWYQQSLDQGLQFLIQYYNGEERAKGNILERFSAQQFPDLHSELNLSSLELGDSALYFCASSPRLAGVGELFFGEGSRLTVL.